A selection of T cell receptor beta chains follows, all from one sample in a study of early T cells in non-severe SARS-CoV-2 infection. TCRdb processed the 5' RACE reads anew with MiXCR; each CDR3 protein has one entry. The table records around 59,000 distinct CDR3 sequences, roughly an eighth of them present only once. Input material: whole blood. The receptors derive from an adult who was a healthcare worker with PCR-confirmed SARS-CoV-2 infection or an uninfected control (not recorded which). CDR3s include the opening cysteine and the closing phenylalanine or tryptophan. Where a row states a size, it is once, few, many or the class of an expanded clone; other rows omit it.

J gene: TRBJ1-1; clone size: .; V gene: TRBV7-9; CDR3 protein: CASSLRLITEAFF
J gene: TRBJ2-1; clone size: few; V gene: TRBV20-1; CDR3 protein: CSATDGASGRSEQFF
J gene: TRBJ2-4; clone size: .; V gene: TRBV29-1; CDR3 protein: CSGFLQGSIQYF
J gene: TRBJ2-1; clone size: many; V gene: TRBV2; CDR3 protein: CASSGDSALQFF
J gene: TRBJ2-7; clone size: many; V gene: TRBV4-1; CDR3 protein: CASSRYFGLAGKADASYEQYF
J gene: TRBJ2-2; clone size: few; V gene: TRBV5-4; CDR3 protein: CASSRTSGRSAGELFF
J gene: TRBJ2-7; clone size: .; V gene: TRBV28; CDR3 protein: CASRTSAYEQYF
J gene: TRBJ1-5; clone size: many; V gene: TRBV4-1; CDR3 protein: CASSQNPAGTSNQPQHF
J gene: TRBJ2-3; clone size: .; V gene: TRBV7-3; CDR3 protein: CASSLRGGGGDTQYF
J gene: TRBJ2-4; clone size: few; V gene: TRBV7-2; CDR3 protein: CASSLASSAATGAKNIQYF
J gene: TRBJ2-1; clone size: .; V gene: TRBV7-8; CDR3 protein: CASTTTGGGRTFNEQFF
J gene: TRBJ2-1; clone size: .; V gene: TRBV24-1; CDR3 protein: CATSDGIGSFF
J gene: TRBJ2-5; clone size: many; V gene: TRBV29-1; CDR3 protein: CSVEGDRGYAETQYF
J gene: TRBJ2-1; clone size: many; V gene: TRBV3-1; CDR3 protein: CASSRGTSGRDEQFF
J gene: TRBJ2-3; clone size: .; V gene: TRBV6-1; CDR3 protein: CASGPREGADTQYF
J gene: TRBJ1-1; clone size: many; V gene: TRBV5-1; CDR3 protein: CASSSNSAEAFF
J gene: TRBJ2-1; clone size: few; V gene: TRBV29-1; CDR3 protein: CSVVGLAGNNEQFF
J gene: TRBJ2-7; clone size: medium-sized; V gene: TRBV28; CDR3 protein: CASSSSSYEQYF
J gene: TRBJ1-5; clone size: .; V gene: TRBV18; CDR3 protein: CASSPPGRGPGGGNQPQHF
J gene: TRBJ2-7; clone size: few; V gene: TRBV19; CDR3 protein: CASSLRPGLSSEQYF
J gene: TRBJ2-1; clone size: many; V gene: TRBV3-1; CDR3 protein: CASSQDTGYNEQFF
J gene: TRBJ2-1; clone size: many; V gene: TRBV20-1; CDR3 protein: CSARDGNTDEQFF
J gene: TRBJ2-6; clone size: many; V gene: TRBV5-5; CDR3 protein: CASSLQELGANVLTF
J gene: TRBJ2-3; clone size: few; V gene: TRBV5-4; CDR3 protein: CASSWGGSTDTQYF
J gene: TRBJ1-1; clone size: .; V gene: TRBV28; CDR3 protein: CASSPSRSEAFF
J gene: TRBJ2-1; clone size: few; V gene: TRBV14; CDR3 protein: CASSQMSSYNEQFF
J gene: TRBJ2-3; clone size: .; V gene: TRBV27; CDR3 protein: CASTLREDTQYF
J gene: TRBJ2-1; clone size: .; V gene: TRBV24-1; CDR3 protein: CATSDFTSGRVHEQFF
J gene: TRBJ2-1; clone size: few; V gene: TRBV5-1; CDR3 protein: CASSPDGYNEQFF
J gene: TRBJ2-7; clone size: .; V gene: TRBV10-2; CDR3 protein: CASSEAGSSYEQYF
J gene: TRBJ2-1; clone size: many; V gene: TRBV11-2; CDR3 protein: CASSLGSGPQFF
J gene: TRBJ2-7; clone size: few; V gene: TRBV28; CDR3 protein: CASALRTSGIYEQYF
J gene: TRBJ1-3; clone size: .; V gene: TRBV28; CDR3 protein: CASQRGLSGNTIYF
J gene: TRBJ2-1; clone size: few; V gene: TRBV6-5; CDR3 protein: CASSSLSGGSYNEQFF
J gene: TRBJ2-1; clone size: few; V gene: TRBV28; CDR3 protein: CASIPRGARNEQFF
J gene: TRBJ2-7; clone size: many; V gene: TRBV29-1; CDR3 protein: CSVATGGEQYF
J gene: TRBJ2-2; clone size: many; V gene: TRBV30; CDR3 protein: CAWSAPGLDVAGELFF
J gene: TRBJ2-5; clone size: few; V gene: TRBV18; CDR3 protein: CASSGTGQETQYF
J gene: TRBJ2-2; clone size: many; V gene: TRBV12-3/TRBV12-4; CDR3 protein: CASTFNSGLNTGELFF
J gene: TRBJ1-6; clone size: .; V gene: TRBV7-8; CDR3 protein: CATKPGSYNSPLHF
J gene: TRBJ1-1; clone size: few; V gene: TRBV28; CDR3 protein: CASSLPLYREYTEAFF
J gene: TRBJ2-5; clone size: .; V gene: TRBV13; CDR3 protein: CASSSGLLNQETQYF
J gene: TRBJ2-1; clone size: many; V gene: TRBV11-2; CDR3 protein: CASSRGSSYNEQFF
J gene: TRBJ1-2; clone size: many; V gene: TRBV7-6; CDR3 protein: CASSPPTISAYGYTF
J gene: TRBJ1-1; clone size: few; V gene: TRBV7-6; CDR3 protein: CASSQGNTEAFF
J gene: TRBJ2-7; clone size: many; V gene: TRBV5-4; CDR3 protein: CASSSGLAGNYEQYF
J gene: TRBJ2-4; clone size: .; V gene: TRBV2; CDR3 protein: CAGAGDSDIQYF
J gene: TRBJ2-2; clone size: many; V gene: TRBV20-1; CDR3 protein: CSARRGSITGELFF
J gene: TRBJ2-7; clone size: .; V gene: TRBV28; CDR3 protein: CASSPSGRSEQYF
J gene: TRBJ2-5; clone size: .; V gene: TRBV5-1; CDR3 protein: CASSKDRAQETQYF
J gene: TRBJ2-1; clone size: many; V gene: TRBV10-3; CDR3 protein: CAISGNLDEQFF
J gene: TRBJ2-1; clone size: .; V gene: TRBV11-3; CDR3 protein: CASSLRDSPWEQFF
J gene: TRBJ2-1; clone size: few; V gene: TRBV20-1; CDR3 protein: CSALTSGTTYNEQFF
J gene: TRBJ2-4; clone size: few; V gene: TRBV12-3/TRBV12-4; CDR3 protein: CASSPGGLAGGKNIQYF
J gene: TRBJ1-1; clone size: .; V gene: TRBV29-1; CDR3 protein: CSVGLSNTEAFF